These 25 T cell receptor beta chains originate from one sample sequenced in a study of CD8 T cells in Susac syndrome. Reverse transcription used about 0.5 to 1 ug RNA and random hexamers. From the immunoSEQ multiplex PCR reads, TCRdb called clonotypes with MiXCR, one entry per CDR3 protein. Counted here are a few hundred thousand distinct CDR3 sequences, 70% to 90% occurring once; the ten biggest clones make up approximately 0.12%. Sequenced sample: CD8+ T cells from PBMCs. The receptors here all came from a human donor with multiple sclerosis.

The rearrangement links TRBV18 to TRBJ2-2; no clear D gene. Germline V gene lookup returns CDR1 KGHSH and CDR2 LQKENI. V lost 2 bases and J 1 base, leaving 5 bases between the germline ends. There are 14 residues in the CDR3. This chain's CDR3 is CASSPSRNTGELFF. The DNA for the CDR3 is TGTGCCAGCTCACCATCCCGGAACACCGGGGAGCTGTTTTTT.

The V gene is TRBV28, the J gene TRBJ2-5, with unresolved D. Germline CDR1 is MDHEN and CDR2 is SYDVKM. The length of the CDR3 is 17 residues. The ends were cut back, 6 bases at V and 4 bases at J, with 24 bases in the middle. The CDR3: CASSTLLVARSGETQYF. CDR3 nucleotides: TGTGCCAGCAGCACCCTCCTGGTCGCCCGGTCGGGAGAGACCCAGTACTTC.

Only one count was recorded for this clonotype. Mismatch with germline at one junction end may stem from a read error. The chain links TRBV7-9 to TRBJ1-1; TRBD1 matches 7 bases. The germline V gene has CDR1 SEHNR and CDR2 FQNEAQ (reference sequence). The CDR3 is made up of 12 amino acids. The CDR3 loop is CASSQGGALGLF. DNA for the CDR3: TGTGCCAGCAGCCAGGGGGGAGCCCTGGGGCTTTTT.

This rearrangement joins TRBV21-1 to TRBJ1-2; the table names TRBD1, a call not compared with the DNA. TRBV21-1 is recorded as a pseudogene. The CDR3 spans 16 residues. CDR3 nucleotides: TGTGCCAGCAGCAGTACCACGACAGGGGCCAAATATGGCTACACCTTC. It yields the protein CASSSTTTGAKYGYTF.

The V gene is TRBV7-9, the J gene TRBJ2-4; perhaps TRBD1 as D (5 bases). Trimming pared 6 bases from V and 5 bases from J, leaving 20 bases between. Germline V gives CDR1 SEHNR, CDR2 FQNEAQ (reference sequence). The CDR3 spans 16 residues. The CDR3 loop is CASSHRRDSAENIQYF. CDR3 nucleotide sequence: TGTGCCAGCAGTCATAGACGAGACAGTGCGGAAAACATTCAGTACTTC.

The gene calls are TRBV20-1 and TRBJ2-7; TRBD2 is a possible D gene (6 bases). Germline V gene sequence: CDR1 DFQATT, CDR2 SNEGSKA (reference sequence). Trimming took 0 bases from V and 2 from J, leaving 14 bases between them. The CDR3 has 15 residues. CDR3 sequence (DNA): TGCAGTGCTAGAGATCGACGGGAGTCACCCTACGAGCAGTACTTC. It specifies CSARDRRESPYEQYF.

The gene calls are TRBV28 and TRBJ2-7; weak D call: TRBD1 (6 bases). The CDR3 runs 14 residues. Looked up from germline, CDR1 is MDHEN and CDR2 is SYDVKM. Trimming pared 5 bases from V and 3 bases from J, leaving 14 bases between. CDR3 in DNA: TGTGCCAGCAGTCCCGACAGGTACCTCTACGAGCAGTACTTC. Translation gives CASSPDRYLYEQYF.

The chain links TRBV29-1 to TRBJ2-1; D is perhaps TRBD2 (7 bases). The CDR3 sequence is 12 residues long. Germline loops: CDR1 SQVTM, CDR2 ANQGSEA. CDR3 sequence (DNA): TGCGGCCTTGACGGGGGGCCCAATGAGCAGTTCTTC. Amino acid sequence: CGLDGGPNEQFF.

V gene TRBV27 combines with J gene TRBJ1-5; no clear D. The CDR3 length is 14 residues. CDR1 is MNHEY and CDR2 is SMNVEV in the germline V gene (reference sequence). V was trimmed by 5 bases and J by 2 bases, leaving 10 bases between them. CDR3 residues: CASSLVVGNQPQHF. Here the CDR3 DNA reads TGTGCCAGCAGTCTGGTGGTTGGCAATCAGCCCCAGCATTTT.

The chain links TRBV6-1 to TRBJ2-7; 11 bases match TRBD2. Germline V gives CDR1 MNHNS, CDR2 SASEGT. V lost 6 bases and J lost 5; bases outside the gene matches: 6. The CDR3 contains 14 residues. CDR3 amino acids: CASRLAGGRHEQYF. The CDR3 bases are TGTGCCAGCAGGCTAGCGGGAGGAAGACACGAGCAGTACTTC.

This chain uses TRBV7-9 with TRBJ2-1, with 10 bases fitting TRBD1. The CDR3 has 15 amino acids. Trimming cost V 6 bases and J 5 bases; bases outside gene matches: 7. CDR1 and CDR2 (germline): SEHNR, FQNEAQ (reference sequence). The CDR3 DNA sequence: TGTGCCAGCAGATTCCGGGACAGGGGTGACAATGAGCAGTTCTTC. This codes for CASRFRDRGDNEQFF.

The count of this clonotype is one. The chain links TRBV7-9 to TRBJ2-7; weak D call: TRBD2 (6 bases). With 8 bases removed from V and 0 bases from J, the gap between germline ends came to 26 bases. CDR1 SEHNR and CDR2 FQNEAQ come from the germline V gene (reference sequence). This CDR3 has 18 amino acids. The chain's CDR3 is CASFPSEGSGGDSYEQYF. The CDR3 bases are TGTGCCAGCTTTCCGTCGGAGGGCTCCGGCGGGGACTCCTACGAGCAGTACTTC.

The V call is TRBV30, the J call TRBJ2-6; D not resolved. The CDR3 runs 12 residues. The germline V gene encodes CDR1 GTSNPN and CDR2 SVGIG (reference sequence). Trimming cost V 7 bases and J 0 bases, with 4 bases left between them. The CDR3 reads CASVSGANVLTF. The DNA of the CDR3 is TGTGCCTCGGTCTCTGGGGCCAACGTCCTGACTTTC.

This clonotype has only a few counts. This rearrangement joins TRBV27 to TRBJ2-5, with TRBD2 matching 8 bases. The germline V gene encodes CDR1 MNHEY and CDR2 SMNVEV (reference sequence). V lost 2 bases to trimming and J lost 4 bases; unmatched junction nucleotides: 6. The CDR3 has 15 residues. The CDR3 sequence: CASSLEGLAGETQYF. The CDR3 DNA reads as TGTGCCAGCAGTTTAGAAGGACTAGCTGGAGAGACCCAGTACTTC.

This clonotype was recorded once. V usage is TRBV24-1 and J usage is TRBJ1-4; D is ambiguous. Trimming took 6 bases from V and 7 from J, leaving 5 bases between them. Germline V lookup: CDR1 KGHDR, CDR2 SFDVKD. The CDR3 sequence is 11 residues long. CDR3 coding DNA: TGTGCCACCAGTACGGGTGAAAAACTGTTTTTT. Its protein is CATSTGEKLFF.

This chain links TRBV6-5 with TRBJ2-3; TRBD2 matches at 8 bases. V lost 1 base, J lost 6 bases, and 9 bases stayed unmatched. Germline assignment: CDR1 MNHEY and CDR2 SVGAGI. The CDR3 runs to 16 residues. The CDR3 DNA is TGTGCCAGCAGTTACTATCCAGCGGGAGTATCGGATACGCAGTATTTT. As protein: CASSYYPAGVSDTQYF.

This chain connects TRBV7-2 to TRBJ2-7; 9 positions match TRBD2. Trimming at V came to 3 bases and at J to 3 bases, leaving 6 bases not matched to a gene. The CDR3 has 15 amino acids. Germline V CDR1 and CDR2: SGHTA, FQGNSA. The CDR3 is CASSLILAGRYEQYF. Written as DNA, the CDR3 is TGTGCCAGCAGCTTGATACTAGCGGGCCGCTACGAGCAGTACTTC.

This clonotype was counted a few times. This sequence joins TRBV7-2 and TRBJ1-1; a possible D gene is TRBD1 (5 bases). Germline V gene data show CDR1 as SGHTA and CDR2 as FQGNSA. V lost 5 bases and J lost 2, with 15 bases in between. The CDR3 extends over 15 amino acids. The CDR3 loop is CASSENLGVNTEAFF. For the CDR3, the DNA is TGTGCCAGCAGCGAAAATCTAGGGGTTAACACTGAAGCTTTCTTT. Filled out from reference TRBV7-2 and TRBJ1-1, the complete variable domain reads GAGVSQSPSNKVTEKGKDVELRCDPISGHTALYWYRQSLGQGLEFLIYFQGNSAPDKSGLPSDRFSAERTGGSVSTLTIQRTQQEDSAVYLCASSENLGVNTEAFFGQGTRLTVV.

This clonotype was found a few times. The CDR3 protein is CASSLVGARYGYTF. In DNA form, the CDR3 reads TGTGCCAGCAGTTTGGTGGGGGCCCGCTATGGCTACACCTTC. The chain uses TRBV27 and TRBJ1-2; perhaps TRBD1 as D (6 bases). V was trimmed by 3 bases and J by 4 bases, leaving 12 bases between them. Germline values: CDR1 MNHEY, CDR2 SMNVEV (reference sequence). The CDR3 has 14 residues.

The CDR3 loop is CAWSKAGREARYGYTF. The CDR3 DNA reads as TGTGCCTGGAGTAAGGCAGGGAGGGAGGCCCGGTATGGCTACACCTTC. V and J are TRBV30 and TRBJ1-2; D may be TRBD1 (5 bases). The CDR3 contains 16 residues. CDR1 is GTSNPN and CDR2 is SVGIG in the germline V gene (reference sequence). Trimming shortened V by 2 bases and J by 5 bases, and 21 bases separated the two germline ends.

This clonotype was seen once. This chain joins TRBV5-1 and TRBJ1-2; weak D call: TRBD1 (5 bases). The CDR3 runs 17 residues. The V end was cut by 5 bases, the J end by 8 bases, with 28 bases between. CDR1 is SGHRS and CDR2 is YFSETQ in the germline V gene. The CDR3 spells CASSLAGSDQGGSGYTF. Here the CDR3 DNA reads TGCGCCAGCAGTCTGGCCGGGAGTGATCAGGGTGGAAGCGGCTACACCTTC.

The V and J genes are TRBV20-1 and TRBJ1-2; D ambiguous. The germline V and J ends were trimmed by 0 bases and 3 bases, with 8 bases remaining between them. Germline V gene sequence: CDR1 DFQATT, CDR2 SNEGSKA (reference sequence). The CDR3 sequence is 13 residues long. In nucleotides, the CDR3 is TGCAGTGCTAGAGATCGGGCAGACTATGGCTACACCTTC. Protein: CSARDRADYGYTF.

CDR3 loop: CASSDPRFPAGGLRGQYF. CDR3 in DNA: TGCGCCAGCAGTGACCCCCGCTTTCCGGCGGGGGGTCTACGAGGGCAGTACTTC. The chain uses TRBV10-2 and TRBJ2-7, with TRBD2 identical over 8 bases. Germline values: CDR1 WSHSY, CDR2 SAAADI. V lost 3 bases, J lost 9 bases, and 22 bases stayed unmatched. The length of the CDR3 is 18 residues.

As to this clonotype: Relative to the germline gene, one junction end is altered; a read error may explain this. The chain uses TRBV15 and TRBJ2-5; 8 bases align to TRBD1. The CDR3 is made up of 14 amino acids. The germline V gene has CDR1 LNHNV and CDR2 YYDKDF (reference sequence). CDR3 loop: CATSGRTGKETQHF. CDR3 bases: TGTGCCACCAGCGGGCGGACAGGGAAGGAGACCCAGCACTTC.

CDR3 sequence reads: CASSFGGMGETQYF. CDR3 sequence (DNA): TGTGCCAGCAGTTTTGGGGGAATGGGAGAGACCCAGTACTTC. This chain uses TRBV12-3 or TRBV12-4 with TRBJ2-5; TRBD1 or TRBD2 may be the D gene (5 bases each). CDR3 length equals 14 residues. V was pared by 3 bases and J by 4 bases, with 12 bases between.